Sequencing of this T cell receptor beta chain was carried out in a study of identical twins. This clonotype was recorded at least ten times. TCRdb passed the 5' RACE reads through MiXCR, listing each CDR3 protein once. The sample shows a few hundred thousand distinct CDR3 sequences, about an eighth of them seen only once. The germline V gene encodes CDR1 LGHDT and CDR2 YNNKEL (reference sequence). There are 16 residues in the CDR3. The V end lost 1 base, the J end lost 4 bases, and 14 bases lay between the germline ends. The same data also contributed to another study, on yellow fever vaccine responses in identical twins.

The TCR was taken from a woman under 30 in good health. The source material was memory (CD45RO+) T cells sorted from blood. The chain uses TRBV3-1 and TRBJ2-1, with D possibly being TRBD1 (5 bases). CDR3 DNA sequence: TGTGCCAGCAGCCAAGGACCACAGGTAGCTTACAATGAGCAGTTCTTC. As protein: CASSQGPQVAYNEQFF.